This is a list of T cell receptor beta chains from one sample in a study of blood T cell repertoires in COVID-19. Only in-frame clones appear in the TCRdb table, and some are missing; sequencing was by immunoSEQ multiplex PCR. The sample has approximately 230,000 clones; about nine tenths are singletons. The sequencing sample was made of peripheral blood. These receptor sequences come from a woman aged 30 to 39 with COVID-19, enrolled during active disease. Each CDR3 is given with its conserved first and last residue. The D gene is left open where the match is weak. Some rows mark clone size as missing; the rest say once, few, many or name a class of expanded clone.

J gene: TRBJ2-5
V gene: TRBV7-6
D gene: NA
clone size: NA
CDR3 protein: CASRVAGFSTQYF
CDR3 DNA: TGTGCCAGCCGCGTTGCGGGGTTTAGCACCCAGTACTTC

J gene: TRBJ2-4
V gene: TRBV27
D gene: NA
clone size: NA
CDR3 protein: CASSSLGSAKNIQYF
CDR3 DNA: TGTGCCAGCAGTTCTCTCGGGTCGGCCAAAAACATTCAGTACTTC

J gene: TRBJ1-5
V gene: TRBV18
D gene: NA
clone size: once
CDR3 protein: CASSTSQGNQPQHF
CDR3 DNA: TGTGCCAGCTCTACCTCCCAGGGCAATCAGCCCCAGCATTTT

J gene: TRBJ1-4
V gene: TRBV4-1
D gene: TRBD1
clone size: NA
CDR3 protein: CASSLRPGQENEKLFF
CDR3 DNA: TGCGCCAGCAGCCTCCGGCCCGGACAGGAGAATGAAAAACTGTTTTTT

J gene: TRBJ1-2
V gene: TRBV5-4
D gene: NA
clone size: NA
CDR3 protein: CASSADSYGYTF
CDR3 DNA: TGTGCCAGCAGCGCAGACAGCTATGGCTACACCTTC

J gene: TRBJ2-3
V gene: TRBV5-1
D gene: TRBD2
clone size: NA
CDR3 protein: CASSLGLAGGFTDTQYF
CDR3 DNA: TGCGCCAGCAGCTTGGGACTAGCGGGAGGCTTCACAGATACGCAGTATTTT

J gene: TRBJ2-4
V gene: TRBV5-6
D gene: NA
clone size: NA
CDR3 protein: CASSLILAKNIQYF
CDR3 DNA: TGTGCCAGCAGCTTGATTCTAGCCAAAAACATTCAGTACTTC

J gene: TRBJ1-5
V gene: TRBV6-5
D gene: NA
clone size: NA
CDR3 protein: CACVESNQPQHF
CDR3 DNA: TGTGCCTGTGTAGAAAGCAATCAGCCCCAGCATTTT

J gene: TRBJ2-4
V gene: TRBV6-4
D gene: NA
clone size: NA
CDR3 protein: CASSPNSITGNIQYF
CDR3 DNA: TGTGCCAGCAGCCCCAATTCAATTACAGGGAACATTCAGTACTTC

J gene: TRBJ1-6
V gene: TRBV13
D gene: NA
clone size: NA
CDR3 protein: CASSRGRVVSYNSPLHF
CDR3 DNA: TGTGCCAGCAGCAGGGGCAGGGTGGTTTCCTATAATTCACCCCTCCACTTT

J gene: TRBJ2-2
V gene: TRBV5-1
D gene: NA
clone size: NA
CDR3 protein: CASSLASGNTGELFF
CDR3 DNA: TGCGCCAGCAGCTTGGCCAGCGGGAACACCGGGGAGCTGTTTTTT

J gene: TRBJ1-1
V gene: TRBV7-2
D gene: TRBD1
clone size: NA
CDR3 protein: CASSLRTGGRTEAFF
CDR3 DNA: TGTGCCAGCAGCCTGAGGACAGGGGGACGGACTGAAGCTTTCTTT

J gene: TRBJ2-2
V gene: TRBV6-6
D gene: TRBD1
clone size: NA
CDR3 protein: CASSPRRTGGLTGELFF
CDR3 DNA: TGTGCCAGCAGTCCCCGGCGGACAGGGGGTTTAACCGGGGAGCTGTTTTTT

J gene: TRBJ2-7
V gene: TRBV6-5
D gene: NA
clone size: NA
CDR3 protein: CASTKQGNEQYF
CDR3 DNA: TGTGCCAGCACCAAACAGGGTAACGAGCAGTACTTC

J gene: TRBJ2-7
V gene: TRBV11-2
D gene: NA
clone size: NA
CDR3 protein: CASSLEAGVEQYF
CDR3 DNA: TGTGCCAGCAGCTTAGAGGCAGGGGTCGAGCAGTACTTC

J gene: TRBJ2-1
V gene: TRBV11-2
D gene: NA
clone size: NA
CDR3 protein: CASSLDIDRPKNEQFF
CDR3 DNA: TGTGCCAGCAGCTTAGATATCGACAGGCCTAAGAATGAGCAGTTCTTC

J gene: TRBJ1-2
V gene: TRBV14
D gene: NA
clone size: NA
CDR3 protein: CASSPPAGAYGYTF
CDR3 DNA: TGTGCCAGCAGCCCCCCCGCAGGGGCCTATGGCTACACCTTC

J gene: TRBJ2-7
V gene: TRBV7-9
D gene: NA
clone size: NA
CDR3 protein: CASSSVIFAGAMGEQYF
CDR3 DNA: TGTGCCAGCAGCTCGGTCATCTTTGCGGGGGCCATGGGCGAGCAGTACTTC

J gene: TRBJ1-4
V gene: TRBV7-4
D gene: NA
clone size: NA
CDR3 protein: CASSLQSGGAATNEKLFF
CDR3 DNA: TGTGCCAGCAGCTTACAATCGGGGGGCGCCGCAACTAATGAAAAACTGTTTTTT

J gene: TRBJ2-5
V gene: TRBV5-1
D gene: NA
clone size: NA
CDR3 protein: CASSPSYARLAETQYF
CDR3 DNA: TGCGCCAGCAGCCCGAGTTACGCTAGGCTTGCAGAGACCCAGTACTTC

J gene: TRBJ1-2
V gene: TRBV12-3/TRBV12-4
D gene: NA
clone size: NA
CDR3 protein: CASSPPGVYGYTF
CDR3 DNA: TGTGCCAGCAGTCCTCCGGGGGTTTATGGCTACACCTTC

J gene: TRBJ2-1
V gene: TRBV7-9
D gene: TRBD2
clone size: NA
CDR3 protein: CASSLEGAAGGPINEQFF
CDR3 DNA: TGTGCCAGCAGCTTAGAAGGGGCAGCGGGAGGGCCAATCAATGAGCAGTTCTTC

J gene: TRBJ1-1
V gene: TRBV19
D gene: TRBD1
clone size: NA
CDR3 protein: CASTPGQGQMNTEAFF
CDR3 DNA: TGTGCCAGTACCCCAGGACAGGGCCAAATGAACACTGAAGCTTTCTTT

J gene: TRBJ1-2
V gene: TRBV6-2/TRBV6-3
D gene: TRBD1
clone size: NA
CDR3 protein: CASSLTGTGGNGYTF
CDR3 DNA: TGTGCCAGCAGTTTGACGGGGACAGGGGGCAATGGCTACACCTTC

J gene: TRBJ2-1
V gene: TRBV28
D gene: NA
clone size: NA
CDR3 protein: CASSLIRFAQGVLGNEQFF
CDR3 DNA: TGTGCCAGCAGTTTAATCCGGTTTGCGCAGGGTGTTTTAGGCAATGAGCAGTTCTTC

J gene: TRBJ2-1
V gene: TRBV3-1/TRBV3-2
D gene: NA
clone size: NA
CDR3 protein: CASSQPRTAPYNEQFF
CDR3 DNA: TGTGCCAGCAGCCAGCCTCGGACAGCCCCATACAATGAGCAGTTCTTC